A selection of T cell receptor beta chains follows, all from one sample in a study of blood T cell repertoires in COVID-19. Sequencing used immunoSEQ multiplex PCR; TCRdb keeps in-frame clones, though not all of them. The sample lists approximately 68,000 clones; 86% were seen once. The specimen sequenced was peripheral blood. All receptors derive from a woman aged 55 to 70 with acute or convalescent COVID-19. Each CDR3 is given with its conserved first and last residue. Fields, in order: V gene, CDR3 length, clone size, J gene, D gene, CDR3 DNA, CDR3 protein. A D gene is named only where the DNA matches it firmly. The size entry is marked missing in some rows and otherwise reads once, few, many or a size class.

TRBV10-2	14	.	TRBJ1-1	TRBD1	TGCGCCAGCAGTGAGGCGGACAGGGCAACTGAAGCTTTCTTT	CASSEADRATEAFF
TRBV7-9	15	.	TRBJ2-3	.	TGTGCCAGCAGCCCTACGGGGAACCCCACAGATACGCAGTATTTT	CASSPTGNPTDTQYF
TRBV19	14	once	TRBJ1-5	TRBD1	TGTGCCAGTAGTAGGACAGGTATCAATCAGCCCCAGCATTTT	CASSRTGINQPQHF
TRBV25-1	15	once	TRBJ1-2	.	TGTGCCAGCAGTGAATCCGGAAGGGGTGCCTATGGCTACACCTTC	CASSESGRGAYGYTF
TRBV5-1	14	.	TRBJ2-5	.	TGCGCCAGCAGCTTGTCGGCGGGGGCAGAGACCCAGTACTTC	CASSLSAGAETQYF
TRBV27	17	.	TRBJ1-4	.	TGTGCCAGCAGATCCCAAACAACAGGGTTAACTAATGAAAAACTGTTTTTT	CASRSQTTGLTNEKLFF
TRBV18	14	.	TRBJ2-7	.	TGTGCCAGCTCACCACCCAGCGCCTCCTACGAGCAGTACTTC	CASSPPSASYEQYF
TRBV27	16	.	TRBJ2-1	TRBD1	TGTGCCAGCAGTCCAATACCTCCGGGACAGGGAAGAGAGCAGTTCTTC	CASSPIPPGQGREQFF
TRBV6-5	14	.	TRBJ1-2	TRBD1	TGTGCCAGCAGTTACTCGAACAGGGGATATGGCTACACCTTC	CASSYSNRGYGYTF
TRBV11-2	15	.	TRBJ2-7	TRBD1	TGTGCCAGCAGCTTAGATTTCCAGGGGGTCTACGAGCAGTACTTC	CASSLDFQGVYEQYF
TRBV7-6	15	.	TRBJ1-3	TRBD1	TGTGCCAGCAGACGAAGCCAGGGGGAAGGAAACACCATATATTTT	CASRRSQGEGNTIYF
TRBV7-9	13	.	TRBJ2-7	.	TGTGCCAGCAGCTTAGACAGATCCTACGAGCAGTACTTC	CASSLDRSYEQYF
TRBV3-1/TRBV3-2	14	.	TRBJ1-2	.	TGTGCCAGCAGCCCCCGCGGTTCTCACTATGGCTACACCTTC	CASSPRGSHYGYTF
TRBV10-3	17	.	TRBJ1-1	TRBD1	TGTGCCATCAGTGAGACGGGACAGGGGCTCTTGAACACTGAAGCTTTCTTT	CAISETGQGLLNTEAFF
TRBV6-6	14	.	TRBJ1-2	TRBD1	TGTGCCAGCAGTTACTCTACAGGGGCTGATGGCTACACCTTC	CASSYSTGADGYTF
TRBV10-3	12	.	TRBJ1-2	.	TGTGCCATCAGCTCAGGGAAGAATGGCTACACCTTC	CAISSGKNGYTF
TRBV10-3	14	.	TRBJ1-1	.	TGTGCCATCAGGGGTGACGGGGGGGGACCTGAAGCTTTCTTT	CAIRGDGGGPEAFF
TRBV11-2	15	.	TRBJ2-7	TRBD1	TGTGCCAGCAGTCAACAGGGGAATAGACTCTACGAGCAGTACTTC	CASSQQGNRLYEQYF
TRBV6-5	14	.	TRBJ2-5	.	TGTGCCAGCAACAATCGGGGGGCCGGGGAGACCCAGTACTTC	CASNNRGAGETQYF
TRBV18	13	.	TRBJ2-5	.	TGTGCCAGCTCACCAGGCGGTTTAGAGACCCAGTACTTC	CASSPGGLETQYF
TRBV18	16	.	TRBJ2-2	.	TGTGCCAGCTCCCCGGTAGCGGCCTCGGGAACCGGGGAGCTGTTTTTT	CASSPVAASGTGELFF
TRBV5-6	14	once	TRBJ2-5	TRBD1	TGTGCCAGCAGCTCGACAGGGTCTCGAGAGACCCAGTACTTC	CASSSTGSRETQYF
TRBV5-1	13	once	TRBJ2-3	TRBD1	TGCGCCAGCCGAGACAGGGGGCGCGGTACGCAGTATTTT	CASRDRGRGTQYF
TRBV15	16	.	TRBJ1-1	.	TGTGCCACCACCATCAGTGGCAGGGGTCTCGACTCTGAAGCTTTCTTT	CATTISGRGLDSEAFF
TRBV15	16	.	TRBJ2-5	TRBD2	TGTGCCACCAGCAGAGGGGATGCGGGGGGCCGGGAGACCCAGTACTTC	CATSRGDAGGRETQYF
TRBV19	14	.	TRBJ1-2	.	TGTGCCAGTAGTCTCATCGGGTCAGACTATGGCTACACCTTC	CASSLIGSDYGYTF
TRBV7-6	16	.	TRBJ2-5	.	TGTGCCAGCAGCTTAGTTCAAACGGAGTACCAAGAGACCCAGTACTTC	CASSLVQTEYQETQYF
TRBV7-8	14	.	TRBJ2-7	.	TGTGCCAGCAAGAAAGGAGACAGTTTCTACGAGCAGTACTTC	CASKKGDSFYEQYF
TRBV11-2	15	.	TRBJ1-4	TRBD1	TGTGCCAGCAGCTTAATAGACAGGGGTAGCGAAAAACTGTTTTTT	CASSLIDRGSEKLFF
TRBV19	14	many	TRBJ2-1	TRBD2	TGTGCCAGTAGTGTAGCGGGGGACTACAATGAGCAGTTCTTC	CASSVAGDYNEQFF
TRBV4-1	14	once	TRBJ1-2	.	TGCGCCAGCAGCCAAGCTCGGGGGGACTATGGCTACACCTTC	CASSQARGDYGYTF
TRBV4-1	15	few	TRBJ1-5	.	TGCGCCAGCAGCCAAGATGGGGGCTTGGGTCAGCCCCAGCATTTT	CASSQDGGLGQPQHF
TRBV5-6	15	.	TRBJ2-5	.	TGTGCCAGCAGCTTGGAACAGGCGTACCAAGAGACCCAGTACTTC	CASSLEQAYQETQYF
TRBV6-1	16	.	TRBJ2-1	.	TGTGCCAGCAGTGACCGCGGGGACAGCTTTTACAATGAGCAGTTCTTC	CASSDRGDSFYNEQFF
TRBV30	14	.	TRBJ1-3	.	TGTGCCTGGACAGTTTTAAGCTCTGGAAACACCATATATTTT	CAWTVLSSGNTIYF